The T cell receptor (beta chain) under discussion was sequenced for a study of blood T cell repertoires in COVID-19. About the research overall: COVID-19 samples collected from the United States, Italy and Spain covered acute and convalescent phases. PBMCs, B-cell-depleted T cells, or T cells provided the cDNA or gDNA that made up the material.

This table comes from immunoSEQ multiplex PCR, and its TCRdb copy is limited to in-frame clones, with some not included. The sample yields about 280,000 clones, 75% to 90% seen once. Germline CDR1 and CDR2: SGHRS and YFSETQ. The ends were cut back, 2 bases at V and 0 bases at J, with 8 bases in the middle. The CDR3 runs 15 residues. The sequenced sample was peripheral blood. This chain connects TRBV5-1 to TRBJ2-2, with TRBD1 as a possible D gene (5 bases). The clonotype was recovered from a man in his forties or fifties with acute or convalescent COVID-19. This chain's CDR3 is CASSLRTTNTGELFF. CDR3 nucleotides: TGCGCCAGCAGCTTAAGGACAACGAACACCGGGGAGCTGTTTTTT.